Listed here are 30 T cell receptor beta chains from one sample, sequenced in a study of graft-versus-host responses after intestinal transplantation. For these receptors, no antigen is known. This table comes from immunoSEQ multiplex PCR, and its TCRdb copy is limited to in-frame clones, with some not included. The table has approximately 100,000 clones, over 85% seen once; the top ten hold more than 0.9%. Sequences were derived from unstimulated CD8+ T cells sorted from spleen or lymph node cells, sampled before intestinal transplant. These receptors were taken from a human donor who received an intestinal transplant.

The chain recombines TRBV13 with TRBJ1-4; D possibly corresponds to TRBD1 (5 bases). The CDR3 is made up of 14 amino acids. Between the trimmed V and J ends, which lost 4 bases and 8 bases, there was a span of 14 bases. In germline, CDR1 is PRHDT, CDR2 FYEKMQ (reference sequence). The CDR3, as DNA: TGTGCCAGCAGCTCCGACCTGGAGGGGGAAAAACTGTTTTTT. This encodes CASSSDLEGEKLFF.

This chain links TRBV12-5 with TRBJ2-3; 9 nucleotides align to TRBD1. V lost 7 bases, J lost 4 bases, and 6 bases stayed unmatched. This CDR3 contains 14 residues. Germline CDR1 is LGHNT and CDR2 is FRNRAP. CDR3 loop: CASAMTGGADTQYF. The CDR3 coding sequence is TGTGCTAGTGCCATGACAGGGGGAGCAGATACGCAGTATTTT.

This sequence joins TRBV6-1 and TRBJ2-2, with 7 bases identical to TRBD1. Germline loops: CDR1 MNHNS, CDR2 SASEGT. V was pared by 6 bases and J by 5 bases, with 3 bases of the junction left unmatched. The CDR3 runs to 13 residues. The CDR3 sequence is CASRDRRTGELFF. In DNA form, the CDR3 reads TGTGCCAGCAGGGACAGGCGGACCGGGGAGCTGTTTTTT.

This clone appeared a single time. V and J are TRBV27 and TRBJ2-1; D gene ambiguous. V was shortened by 6 bases and J by 8 bases, with 17 bases between the two germline ends. Germline assignment: CDR1 MNHEY and CDR2 SMNVEV (reference sequence). The CDR3 runs 14 residues. The CDR3 bases are TGTGCCAGCAGATCCGCCTTAGGGCTGGATGAGCAGTTCTTC. Translated: CASRSALGLDEQFF.

A few counts support this clone. The rearrangement joins TRBV4-1 to TRBJ1-2; 11 bases agree with TRBD1. V shed 0 bases and J 4 bases; nucleotides not matched to a gene: 10. This CDR3 comprises 18 residues. CDR1 is MGHRA and CDR2 is YSYEKL in the germline V gene. The DNA of the CDR3 is TGCGCCAGCAGCCAAGATCCCGGACAGGGGGCAATTGGCTATGGCTACACCTTC. Its protein product is CASSQDPGQGAIGYGYTF.

The rearrangement links TRBV10-1 to TRBJ1-1; a possible D gene is TRBD1 (5 bases). Germline loops: CDR1 WNHNN, CDR2 SYGVQD (reference sequence). The V gene lost 7 bases and the J gene lost 0 bases, with 9 bases spanning the gap. The CDR3 spans 13 residues. CDR3 sequence: CASKKGLNTEAFF. The CDR3 region has the DNA TGCGCCAGCAAAAAGGGGTTGAACACTGAAGCTTTCTTT.

The J gene is TRBJ2-5, the V gene TRBV5-1; perhaps TRBD2 as D (6 bases). The CDR3 has 14 amino acids. CDR1 is SGHRS and CDR2 is YFSETQ in the germline V gene. Trimming removed 2 bases from V and 3 bases from J, with 11 bases in between. CDR3 sequence reads: CASSFGGLKETQYF. CDR3 nucleotides: TGCGCCAGCAGCTTTGGGGGGTTAAAAGAGACCCAGTACTTC.

This clone was seen once. V usage is TRBV4-1 and J usage is TRBJ1-6, with 7 positions matching TRBD1. Per germline, CDR1 MGHRA and CDR2 YSYEKL. V lost 1 base, J lost 0 bases, and 3 bases stayed unmatched. The CDR3 runs to 17 residues. CDR3 sequence (DNA): TGCGCCAGCAGCCAAGTTCAGGGGGGCTCCTATAATTCACCCCTCCACTTT. This sequence encodes CASSQVQGGSYNSPLHF.

The CDR3 loop reads CASSQVAGGPGETQYF. CDR3 bases: TGCGCCAGCAGCCAAGTAGCGGGGGGGCCCGGGGAGACCCAGTACTTC. The chain has TRBV4-1 and TRBJ2-5; TRBD2 aligns across 11 bases. The CDR3 has 16 amino acids. J lost 5 bases, V lost 1 base, and 6 bases had no gene match. Germline CDR1 is MGHRA and CDR2 is YSYEKL.

The sample holds one count of this clone. The chain carries TRBV7-6 and TRBJ2-7; 9 positions agree with TRBD2. CDR1 is SGHVS and CDR2 is FNYEAQ in the germline V gene. CDR3 length: 14 residues. Trimming at V came to 5 bases and at J to 4 bases, leaving 6 bases not matched to a gene. The CDR3 here is CASSPGTSFYEQYF. DNA for the CDR3: TGTGCCAGCAGCCCCGGGACTAGCTTTTACGAGCAGTACTTC.

This chain joins TRBV27 and TRBJ2-1, with 8 bases identical to TRBD1. The CDR3 contains 16 residues. Germline CDR1 MNHEY, CDR2 SMNVEV (reference sequence). Trimming took 4 bases from V and 2 from J; bases not matched to a gene: 7. This CDR3 reads CASSYSQGAAYNEQFF. CDR3 nucleotide sequence: TGTGCCAGCAGTTACTCGCAGGGGGCCGCCTACAATGAGCAGTTCTTC.

The V call is TRBV13, the J call TRBJ2-1; D not certain. Germline values: CDR1 PRHDT, CDR2 FYEKMQ (reference sequence). The CDR3 loop spans 14 amino acids. The germline V and J ends were trimmed by 1 base and 7 bases, with 11 bases remaining between them. The CDR3 protein is CASSLVRRKNEQFF. The CDR3 region has the DNA TGTGCCAGCAGCTTAGTTCGCAGAAAGAATGAGCAGTTCTTC.

The chain has TRBV6-6 and TRBJ2-5, with D possibly matching TRBD2 (6 bases). Trimming shortened V by 6 bases and J by 0 bases, and 11 bases separated the two germline ends. CDR3 length equals 14 residues. In germline, CDR1 is MNHNY, CDR2 SVGAGI (reference sequence). The DNA for the CDR3 is TGTGCCAGCAGCCCCACTAGCAACCAAGAGACCCAGTACTTC. Translating it yields CASSPTSNQETQYF.

The chain is built from TRBV7-9 and TRBJ2-2, with D perhaps TRBD1 (6 bases). The germline CDR1 and CDR2 sequences are SEHNR and FQNEAQ (reference sequence). This CDR3 is 16 amino acids long. Trimming removed 5 bases at V and 6 bases at J, with 19 bases between. The CDR3 here is CASSQSSTGFAGELFF. The CDR3 DNA is TGTGCCAGCAGCCAAAGCTCAACAGGGTTCGCCGGGGAGCTGTTTTTT. Supplemented by reference TRBV7-9 and TRBJ2-2, the full variable domain reads DTGVSQNPRHKITKRGQNVTFRCDPISEHNRLYWYRQTLGQGPEFLTYFQNEAQLEKSRLLSDRFSAERPKGSFSTLEIQRTEQGDSAMYLCASSQSSTGFAGELFFGEGSRLTVL.

This rearrangement joins TRBV10-3 to TRBJ2-1, with TRBD2 identical over 7 bases. The CDR3 has 17 residues. Trimming took 4 bases from V and 0 from J; bases not matched to a gene: 9. The germline CDR1 and CDR2 sequences are ENHRY and SYGVKD. The CDR3 sequence is CAISGGGGVSSYNEQFF. The CDR3, as DNA: TGTGCCATCAGTGGTGGCGGGGGAGTTAGCTCCTACAATGAGCAGTTCTTC.

The chain uses TRBV7-2 and TRBJ1-3; D gene uncertain. V lost 2 bases to trimming and J lost 3 bases, with 11 bases between them. From germline, CDR1 is SGHTA and CDR2 FQGNSA. This CDR3 comprises 15 residues. DNA for the CDR3: TGTGCCAGCAGCTTAATCGGCACGGATGGAAACACCATATATTTT. Translated: CASSLIGTDGNTIYF.

This clone was counted only a few times. The J gene is TRBJ1-1, the V gene TRBV21-1. TRBV21-1 is a pseudogene. The CDR3 extends over 14 amino acids. This CDR3 is CASSTLTRNTEAFF. The CDR3 nucleotides are TGTGCCAGCAGCACCCTAACACGGAACACTGAAGCTTTCTTT.

The chain has TRBV10-3 and TRBJ1-2; TRBD1 is a possible D gene (6 bases). Between the trimmed V and J ends, which lost 3 bases and 1 base, there was a span of 21 bases. Per germline, CDR1 ENHRY and CDR2 SYGVKD. There are 18 residues in the CDR3. CDR3 protein: CAISDYGGGDLGNYGYTF. In DNA, the CDR3 is TGTGCCATCAGTGACTATGGGGGGGGCGATCTAGGTAACTATGGCTACACCTTC.

V gene TRBV5-6 combines with J gene TRBJ1-1; maybe TRBD1 (5 bases). This CDR3 has 15 amino acids. Trimming removed 0 bases from V and 0 bases from J, with 9 bases in between. CDR1 SGHDT and CDR2 YYEEEE come from the germline V gene. The CDR3 reads CASSLDGGMNTEAFF. CDR3 bases: TGTGCCAGCAGCTTGGATGGGGGGATGAACACTGAAGCTTTCTTT.

CDR3 DNA: TGTGCCAGCAGTTACTCGAACACGGCCGGGGAGCTGTTTTTT. It codes for CASSYSNTAGELFF. V usage is TRBV6-5 and J usage is TRBJ2-2; D is unresolved. The ends were cut back, 0 bases at V and 6 bases at J, with 8 bases in the middle. The CDR3 consists of 14 residues. CDR1 is MNHEY, CDR2 SVGAGI, per germline.

This clone has only a few counts. The chain employs TRBV19 and TRBJ2-2; 9 bases fit TRBD2. From germline, CDR1 is LNHDA and CDR2 SQIVND (reference sequence). V gave up 8 bases and J gave up 3 bases; unmatched junction bases: 4. This CDR3 is built from 14 residues. CDR3 bases: TGTGCCAGTGAGCGGGGGGCTTACACCGGGGAGCTGTTTTTT. Protein: CASERGAYTGELFF.

The chain couples TRBV6-1 to TRBJ2-7; 9 bases are shared with TRBD1. V gave up 10 bases and J gave up 3 bases; unmatched junction bases: 4. CDR1 and CDR2 from the germline V gene are MNHNS and SASEGT. This CDR3 is built from 12 residues. The CDR3 region is CATGQGFYEQYF. CDR3 in DNA: TGTGCCACGGGACAGGGTTTCTACGAGCAGTACTTC.

The gene calls are TRBV9 and TRBJ2-6; the D is unclear. V lost 0 bases and J 0 bases, leaving 4 bases between the germline ends. Germline lookup yields CDR1 SGDLS and CDR2 YYNGEE. This CDR3 has 15 amino acids. DNA for the CDR3: TGTGCCAGCAGCGTAGTGGGCTCTGGGGCCAACGTCCTGACTTTC. Translating it yields CASSVVGSGANVLTF.

Only one count was recorded for this clone. The CDR3 loop reads CASSSAGGGAEAFF. The CDR3 bases are TGTGCCAGCAGCTCGGCCGGAGGAGGTGCTGAAGCTTTCTTT. The V gene is TRBV5-6, the J gene TRBJ1-1; D not resolved. V dropped 3 bases and J dropped 6 bases, with 15 bases sitting between them. This CDR3 is 14 amino acids long. CDR1 is SGHDT, CDR2 YYEEEE, per germline.

This clone was seen only once. The genes are TRBV29-1 and TRBJ1-1; D is ambiguous. The V gene's germline CDR1 is SQVTM and CDR2 ANQGSEA. The CDR3 loop spans 10 amino acids. Trimming removed 5 bases from V and 4 bases from J, with 5 bases in between. CDR3: CSVWSTEAFF. CDR3 in DNA: TGCAGCGTTTGGAGCACTGAAGCTTTCTTT.

This chain uses TRBV27 with TRBJ1-1; D unresolved. The CDR3 sequence is 12 residues long. CDR1 is MNHEY, CDR2 SMNVEV, per germline (reference sequence). The V end lost 9 bases, the J end lost 10 bases, and 18 bases lay between the germline ends. The CDR3 region is CARGRKGIPAFF. The CDR3 DNA is TGTGCCAGGGGGAGAAAAGGCATCCCAGCTTTCTTT.

This chain connects TRBV5-6 to TRBJ2-1, with D hard to call. Trimming pared 0 bases from V and 1 base from J, leaving 8 bases between. The CDR3 sequence is 15 residues long. Germline V CDR1 and CDR2: SGHDT, YYEEEE. CDR3 in DNA: TGTGCCAGCAGCTTGGGGTCGGTTTCCTACAATGAGCAGTTCTTC. It codes for CASSLGSVSYNEQFF.

The V call is TRBV10-3, the J call TRBJ2-7, with D possibly matching TRBD2 (7 bases). The CDR3 runs 16 residues. Germline values: CDR1 ENHRY, CDR2 SYGVKD. Trimming took 6 bases from V and 4 from J, leaving 22 bases between them. For the CDR3, the DNA is TGTGCCATCAGGGGGACGGGGGGCGGTTACCGTTACGAGCAGTACTTC. The encoded protein is CAIRGTGGGYRYEQYF.

The gene calls are TRBV27 and TRBJ2-7, with TRBD2 matching 8 bases. Trimming removed 5 bases from V and 4 bases from J; junction bases left unmatched: 7. Germline V gene data show CDR1 as MNHEY and CDR2 as SMNVEV (reference sequence). The CDR3 contains 14 residues. The CDR3 nucleotides read TGTGCCAGCAGTGTAGCGGGGAGCACGTACGAGCAGTACTTC. It yields the protein CASSVAGSTYEQYF.

This sequence joins TRBV6-5 and TRBJ1-5; the D gene is possibly TRBD1 (5 bases). Germline V CDR1 and CDR2: MNHEY, SVGAGI. The CDR3 loop spans 13 amino acids. Trimming left V 5 bases short and J 9 bases short, with 14 bases between. CDR3 region: CASSPDSASPQHF. Written as DNA, the CDR3 is TGTGCCAGCAGTCCCGACAGTGCGTCGCCCCAGCATTTT.